Listed here are 15 T cell receptor beta chains from one sample, sequenced in a study of cytomegalovirus exposure and HLA in healthy donors. It was with 60 Vbeta and 13 Jbeta primers that the PCR ran. Clones were read by immunoSEQ multiplex PCR, and TCRdb kept only the in-frame ones, dropping some. The sample shows about 170,000 clones, around 76% of them seen only once. What was sequenced was PBMCs. The receptors stem from a girl aged 10 to 17 in good health and CMV-seropositive.

The chain links TRBV10-3 to TRBJ2-1; TRBD1 might be the D (6 bases). The CDR3 has 14 residues. Between the trimmed V and J ends, which lost 11 bases and 0 bases, there was a span of 14 bases. Per the germline V gene, CDR1 is ENHRY and CDR2 is SYGVKD. In DNA, the CDR3 is TGTGCCGTCAACAGGGCGGGCTCCTACAATGAGCAGTTCTTC. It encodes CAVNRAGSYNEQFF.

Only one count was recorded for this clone. This chain joins TRBV5-1 and TRBJ2-3; TRBD2 might be the D (7 bases). Per germline, CDR1 SGHRS and CDR2 YFSETQ. Trimming took 0 bases from V and 1 from J, leaving 18 bases between them. CDR3 length equals 18 residues. The CDR3 coding sequence is TGCGCCAGCAGCTTGGGATTCGGAGGGGGGGATGGCACAGATACGCAGTATTTT. This sequence encodes CASSLGFGGGDGTDTQYF.

This rearrangement joins TRBV6-5 to TRBJ1-2; D not certain. The CDR3 extends over 16 amino acids. V lost 0 bases and J lost 1, with 12 bases in between. Germline V gene lookup returns CDR1 MNHEY and CDR2 SVGAGI. The CDR3 protein is CASSYSGRPNNYGYTF. The DNA of the CDR3 is TGTGCCAGCAGTTACTCGGGCAGGCCCAATAACTATGGCTACACCTTC.

V is TRBV28 and J is TRBJ2-7; D ambiguous. V dropped 5 bases and J dropped 1 base, with 12 bases sitting between them. The CDR3 is made up of 14 amino acids. Germline V gene lookup returns CDR1 MDHEN and CDR2 SYDVKM. CDR3 bases: TGTGCCAGCAGTCCCAGACTCGAATCCTACGAGCAGTACTTC. This sequence encodes CASSPRLESYEQYF. Based on the CDR3 plus reference TRBV28 and TRBJ2-7, the full variable domain is DVKVTQSSRYLVKRTGEKVFLECVQDMDHENMFWYRQDPGLGLRLIYFSYDVKMKEKGDIPEGYSVSREKKERFSLILESASTNQTSMYLCASSPRLESYEQYFGPGTRLTVT.

The chain carries TRBV11-2 and TRBJ2-1; 11 nucleotides agree with TRBD2. Germline values: CDR1 SGHAT, CDR2 FQNNGV. The V segment lost 2 bases and the J segment 8 bases; nucleotides outside the gene matches: 8. The CDR3 contains 16 residues. The CDR3 is CASSLSLAGAIDEQFF. The CDR3 DNA is TGTGCCAGCAGCTTATCACTAGCGGGGGCTATCGATGAGCAGTTCTTC.

This chain joins TRBV19 and TRBJ1-4, with unresolved D. V lost 3 bases, J lost 5 bases, and 16 bases lay in between. The CDR3 extends over 16 amino acids. CDR1 is LNHDA, CDR2 SQIVND, per germline (reference sequence). CDR3 sequence reads: CASSIARRSKNEKLFF. The CDR3 coding sequence is TGTGCCAGTAGTATCGCCCGGCGGTCGAAAAATGAAAAACTGTTTTTT.

The V and J genes are TRBV4-1 and TRBJ1-2, with D possibly TRBD1 on 6 matching bases. V lost 1 base to trimming and J lost 8 bases, with 14 bases between them. CDR3 size: 14 residues. Germline V gene lookup returns CDR1 MGHRA and CDR2 YSYEKL. CDR3 coding DNA: TGCGCCAGCAGCCAAGTTAAGGACAGCTTCGGCTACACCTTC. Translated, it gives CASSQVKDSFGYTF.

The chain uses TRBV6-5 and TRBJ2-1; TRBD2 matches 12 bases. The V gene end was trimmed by 0 bases and the J gene end by 9 bases; junction bases not matched to a gene: 6. The CDR3 spans 16 residues. Per germline, CDR1 MNHEY and CDR2 SVGAGI. CDR3 nucleotide sequence: TGTGCCAGCAGTTACTCCCTAGCGGGAGGGCCTCGTGAGCAGTTCTTC. Its protein product is CASSYSLAGGPREQFF.

This chain links TRBV30 with TRBJ1-2, with 8 bases lining up with TRBD1. The J segment lost 8 bases and the V segment lost 1 base, leaving 12 bases of the junction unmatched. This CDR3 comprises 15 residues. Per the germline V gene, CDR1 is GTSNPN and CDR2 is SVGIG (reference sequence). For the CDR3, the DNA is TGTGCCTGGAGTGCATCCGGGACAGGAGGATGGGGCTACACCTTC. Its translation: CAWSASGTGGWGYTF.

The rearrangement links TRBV7-9 to TRBJ1-2; D gene uncertain. The CDR3 is 11 residues long. Germline CDR1 SEHNR, CDR2 FQNEAQ (reference sequence). V was trimmed by 2 bases and J by 9 bases, leaving 7 bases between them. This CDR3 reads CASSLMGRYTF. In DNA, the CDR3 is TGTGCCAGCAGCTTAATGGGCCGCTACACCTTC.

The chain employs TRBV4-3 and TRBJ1-2, with D uncertain. This CDR3 contains 13 residues. The ends were cut back, 3 bases at V and 6 bases at J, with 11 bases in the middle. Germline V gives CDR1 LGHNA, CDR2 YSLEER. DNA for the CDR3: TGCGCCAGCAGCCACCTCGTGCGGGATGGCTACACCTTC. Protein sequence: CASSHLVRDGYTF.

The chain carries TRBV27 and TRBJ1-2; TRBD1 agrees at 8 bases. This CDR3 region has 14 residues. V was clipped by 6 bases and J by 3 bases; unmatched bases: 6. The germline CDR1 and CDR2 sequences are MNHEY and SMNVEV (reference sequence). The chain's CDR3 is CASRRQGMDYGYTF. The CDR3 nucleotides are TGTGCCAGCAGAAGACAGGGGATGGACTATGGCTACACCTTC.

The chain is built from TRBV5-1 and TRBJ2-7; 12 bases align to TRBD2. The CDR3 consists of 14 residues. Per germline, CDR1 SGHRS and CDR2 YFSETQ. J was trimmed by 5 bases and V by 4 bases; bases with no gene match: 4. DNA of the CDR3: TGCGCCAGCAGCCGGGGACTAGCGGGCAACGAGCAGTACTTC. Its translation: CASSRGLAGNEQYF. Using reference TRBV5-1 and TRBJ2-7 for the parts outside the CDR3, the full variable domain is KAGVTQTPRYLIKTRGQQVTLSCSPISGHRSVSWYQQTPGQGLQFLFEYFSETQRNKGNFPGRFSGRQFSNSRSEMNVSTLELGDSALYLCASSRGLAGNEQYFGPGTRLTVT.

The gene calls are TRBV28 and TRBJ2-6; D is unresolved. The germline gives CDR1 MDHEN, CDR2 SYDVKM. V shed 3 bases and J shed 4 bases, with 7 bases lying between them. The CDR3 runs 14 residues. CDR3 bases: TGTGCCAGCAGTTTTGTGTCGGGGGCCAACGTCCTGACTTTC. It translates to CASSFVSGANVLTF.

The chain joins TRBV5-6 to TRBJ2-7; 9 positions agree with TRBD2. The V and J ends lost 2 bases and 1 base, in that order; junction bases with no gene match: 13. Looked up from germline, CDR1 is SGHDT and CDR2 is YYEEEE. The CDR3 extends over 18 amino acids. In nucleotides, the CDR3 is TGTGCCAGCAGCTTCTTTGGGCTTGGCGGGGGGGATTCCTACGAGCAGTACTTC. It is translated as CASSFFGLGGGDSYEQYF.